This T cell receptor beta chain derives from a study of blood T cell repertoires in COVID-19. Study overall: Nucleic acid was either cDNA or gDNA, and it came from T cells, B-cell-depleted T cells, or PBMCs.

In the source study's methods: The assay estimated nucleated cells by amplifying reference gene primers. The data were produced by immunoSEQ multiplex PCR, yet TCRdb's version contains in-frame clones alone and is incomplete. V and J calls and clone size are as listed in that table; D and trimming were resolved from the DNA. Of about 320,000 clones listed, approximately 85% are singletons. Looked up from germline, CDR1 is SEHNR and CDR2 is FQNEAQ (reference sequence). The CDR3 runs to 17 residues. V lost 3 bases to trimming and J lost 14 bases; unmatched junction nucleotides: 14. This chain joins TRBV7-9 and TRBJ2-2; 14 nucleotides align to TRBD2. The sequenced sample consisted of peripheral blood. The receptor was derived from a human donor in a cohort sampled during active COVID-19. The CDR3 DNA follows: TGTGCCAGCAGCTTCGGACTAGCGGGGGGCACGCACCGGGGTCTGTTTTTT. This sequence encodes CASSFGLAGGTHRGLFF. The full variable domain, its missing parts supplied by reference TRBV7-9 and TRBJ2-2, is DTGVSQNPRHKITKRGQNVTFRCDPISEHNRLYWYRQTLGQGPEFLTYFQNEAQLEKSRLLSDRFSAERPKGSFSTLEIQRTEQGDSAMYLCASSFGLAGGTHRGLFFGEGSRLTVL.